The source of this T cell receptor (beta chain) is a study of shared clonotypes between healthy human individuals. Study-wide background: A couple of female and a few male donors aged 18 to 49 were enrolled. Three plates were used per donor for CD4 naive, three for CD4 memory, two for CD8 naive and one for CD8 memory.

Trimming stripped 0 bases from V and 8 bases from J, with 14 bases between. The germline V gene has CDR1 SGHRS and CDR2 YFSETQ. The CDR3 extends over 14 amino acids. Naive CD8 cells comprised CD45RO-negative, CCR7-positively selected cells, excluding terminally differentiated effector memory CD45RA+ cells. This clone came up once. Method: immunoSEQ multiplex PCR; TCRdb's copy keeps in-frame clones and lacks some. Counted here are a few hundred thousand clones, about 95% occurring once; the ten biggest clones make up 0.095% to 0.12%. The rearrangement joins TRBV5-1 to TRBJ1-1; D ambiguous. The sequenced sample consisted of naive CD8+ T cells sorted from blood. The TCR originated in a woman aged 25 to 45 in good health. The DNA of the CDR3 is TGCGCCAGCAGCTTGGATGCCTCACTAGGCGAAGCTTTCTTT. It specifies CASSLDASLGEAFF.